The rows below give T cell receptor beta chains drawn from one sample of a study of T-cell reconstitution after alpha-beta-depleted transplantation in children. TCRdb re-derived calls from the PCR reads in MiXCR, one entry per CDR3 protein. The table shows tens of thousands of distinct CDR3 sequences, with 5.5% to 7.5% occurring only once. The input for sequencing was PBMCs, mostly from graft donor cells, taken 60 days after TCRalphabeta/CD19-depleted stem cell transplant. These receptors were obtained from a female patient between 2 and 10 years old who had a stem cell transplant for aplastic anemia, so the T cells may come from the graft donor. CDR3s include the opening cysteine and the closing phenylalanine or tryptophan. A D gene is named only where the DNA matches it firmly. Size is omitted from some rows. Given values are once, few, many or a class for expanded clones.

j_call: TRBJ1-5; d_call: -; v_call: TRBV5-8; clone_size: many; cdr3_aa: CASSLHRNQPQHF; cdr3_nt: TGTGCCAGCAGCTTGCACAGAAATCAGCCCCAGCATTTT
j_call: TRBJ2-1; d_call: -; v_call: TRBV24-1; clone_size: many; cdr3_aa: CATREGREHEQFF; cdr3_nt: TGTGCCACCAGGGAGGGTAGAGAGCATGAGCAGTTCTTC
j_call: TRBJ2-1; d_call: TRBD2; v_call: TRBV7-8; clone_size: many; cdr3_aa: CASSLATSGGYNEQFF; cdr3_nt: TGTGCCAGCAGCTTAGCAACTAGCGGTGGGTACAATGAGCAGTTCTTC
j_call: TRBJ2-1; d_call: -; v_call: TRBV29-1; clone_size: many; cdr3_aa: CSAATGSPTDLSYNEQFF; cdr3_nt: TGCAGCGCCGCTACTGGTTCCCCGACAGACTTATCCTACAATGAGCAGTTCTTC
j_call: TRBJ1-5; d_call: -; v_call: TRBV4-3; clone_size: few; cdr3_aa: CASSQDRRRGWGNQPQHF; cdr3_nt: TGCGCCAGCAGCCAAGATCGACGGAGAGGATGGGGCAATCAGCCCCAGCATTTT
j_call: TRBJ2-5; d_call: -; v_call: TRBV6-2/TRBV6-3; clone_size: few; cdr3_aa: CASSYRDIPETQYF; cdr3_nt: TGTGCCAGCAGTTACAGGGACATTCCAGAGACCCAGTACTTC
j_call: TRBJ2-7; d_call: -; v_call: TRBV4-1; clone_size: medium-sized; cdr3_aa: CASSRDPQSYEQYF; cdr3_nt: TGCGCCAGCAGCAGGGATCCCCAATCCTACGAGCAGTACTTC
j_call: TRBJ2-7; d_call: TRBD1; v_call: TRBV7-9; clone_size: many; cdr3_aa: CASSSFEGGQGLHEQYF; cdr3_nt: TGTGCCAGCAGCTCATTCGAGGGAGGACAGGGACTTCACGAGCAGTACTTC
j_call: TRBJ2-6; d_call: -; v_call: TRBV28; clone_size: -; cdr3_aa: CASSSTPGKEAGANVLTF; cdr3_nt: TGTGCCAGCAGTTCCACCCCGGGGAAGGAGGCTGGGGCCAACGTCCTGACTTTC
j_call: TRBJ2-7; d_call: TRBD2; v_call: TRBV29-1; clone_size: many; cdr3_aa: CSVAPKGTSLTGQYF; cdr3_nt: TGCAGCGTTGCACCCAAGGGGACTAGTTTGACCGGGCAGTACTTC
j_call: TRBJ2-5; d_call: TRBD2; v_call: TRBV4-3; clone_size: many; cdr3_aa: CASSQEGLAGRSTQYF; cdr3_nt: TGCGCCAGCAGCCAAGAGGGTCTAGCGGGTCGTAGTACCCAGTACTTC
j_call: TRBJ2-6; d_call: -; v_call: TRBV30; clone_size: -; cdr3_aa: CAWYGRSGANVLTF; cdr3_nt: TGTGCCTGGTACGGGCGCTCTGGGGCCAACGTCCTGACTTTC
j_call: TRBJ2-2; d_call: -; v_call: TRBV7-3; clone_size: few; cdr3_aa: CASSQDSYGELFF; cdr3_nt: TGTGCCAGCAGCCAGGACTCCTACGGGGAGCTGTTTTTT
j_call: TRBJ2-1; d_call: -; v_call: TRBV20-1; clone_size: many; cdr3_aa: CSAGAGLGAIEQFF; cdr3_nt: TGCAGTGCTGGGGCCGGCTTAGGGGCCATTGAGCAGTTCTTC
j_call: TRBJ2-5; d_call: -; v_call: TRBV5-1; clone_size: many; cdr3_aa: CASSGLSRQETQYF; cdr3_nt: TGCGCCAGCAGCGGGTTGTCCAGACAAGAGACCCAGTACTTC
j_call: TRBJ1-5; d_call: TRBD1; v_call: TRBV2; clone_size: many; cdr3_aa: CASSERGQESNQPQHF; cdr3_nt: TGTGCCAGCAGTGAAAGGGGACAGGAAAGCAATCAGCCCCAGCATTTT
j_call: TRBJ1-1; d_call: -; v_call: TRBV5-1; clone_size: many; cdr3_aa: CASSLDRDTEAFF; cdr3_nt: TGCGCCAGCAGCTTGGACAGGGACACTGAAGCTTTCTTT
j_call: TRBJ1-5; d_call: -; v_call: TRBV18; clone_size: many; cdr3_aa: CASSPEATGPQHF; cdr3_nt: TGTGCCAGCTCACCTGAGGCCACCGGGCCCCAGCATTTT
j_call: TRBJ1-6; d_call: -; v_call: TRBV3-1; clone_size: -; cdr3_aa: CASSQVGGNSPLHF; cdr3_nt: TGTGCCAGCAGCCAAGTTGGGGGGAATTCACCCCTCCACTTT
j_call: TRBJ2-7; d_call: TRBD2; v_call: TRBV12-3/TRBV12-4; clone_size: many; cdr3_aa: CASSTSGGPYEQYF; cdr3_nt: TGTGCCAGCTCGACTAGCGGGGGTCCCTACGAGCAGTACTTC
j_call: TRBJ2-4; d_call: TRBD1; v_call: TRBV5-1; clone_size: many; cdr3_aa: CASSYWTGGTKNIQYF; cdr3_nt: TGCGCCAGCAGCTACTGGACAGGGGGGACCAAAAACATTCAGTACTTC
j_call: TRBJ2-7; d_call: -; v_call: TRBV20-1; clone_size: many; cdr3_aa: CSARGQGVTYEQYF; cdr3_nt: TGCAGTGCTAGGGGCCAGGGTGTCACCTACGAGCAGTACTTC
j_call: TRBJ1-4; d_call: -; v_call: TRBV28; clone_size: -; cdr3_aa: CAGSTRDPGSEKLFF; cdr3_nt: TGTGCCGGCAGTACCCGGGACCCCGGATCGGAAAAACTGTTTTTT
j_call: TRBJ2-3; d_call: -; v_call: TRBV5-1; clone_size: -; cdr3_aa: CASAMGGITDTQYF; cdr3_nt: TGCGCCAGCGCGATGGGGGGTATCACAGATACGCAGTATTTT
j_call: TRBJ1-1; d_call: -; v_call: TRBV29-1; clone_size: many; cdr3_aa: CSGTEFLNTEAFF; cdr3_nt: TGCAGCGGTACGGAGTTCCTGAACACTGAAGCTTTCTTT
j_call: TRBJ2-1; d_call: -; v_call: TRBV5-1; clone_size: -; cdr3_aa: CASREGTSNEQFF; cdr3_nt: TGCGCCAGCAGAGAGGGGACCTCAAACGAGCAGTTCTTC
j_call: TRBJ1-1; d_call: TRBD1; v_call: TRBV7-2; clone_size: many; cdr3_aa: CASSTRTGGNTEAFF; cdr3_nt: TGTGCCAGCAGCACCCGGACAGGGGGAAACACTGAAGCTTTCTTT
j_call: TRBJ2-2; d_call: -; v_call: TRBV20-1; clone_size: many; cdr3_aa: CSARDPRRGQNTGELFF; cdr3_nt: TGCAGTGCTAGAGATCCCCGCCGGGGACAGAACACCGGGGAGCTGTTTTTT
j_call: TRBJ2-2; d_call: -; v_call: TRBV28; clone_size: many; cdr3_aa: CASSKQGGLNTGELFF; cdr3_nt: TGTGCCAGCAGTAAACAGGGGGGGTTAAACACCGGGGAGCTGTTTTTT
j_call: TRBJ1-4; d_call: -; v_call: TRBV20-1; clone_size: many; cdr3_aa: CSARDGSTNEKLFF; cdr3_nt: TGCAGTGCACGGGACGGTTCAACTAATGAAAAACTGTTTTTT
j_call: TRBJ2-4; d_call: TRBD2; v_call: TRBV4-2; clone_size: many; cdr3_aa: CASSHEGLAGEYPNIQYF; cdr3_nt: TGTGCCAGCAGCCATGAGGGACTAGCGGGAGAATACCCAAACATTCAGTACTTC
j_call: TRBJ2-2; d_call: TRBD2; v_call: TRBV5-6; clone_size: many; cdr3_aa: CASSLGLASTGELFF; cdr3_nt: TGTGCCAGCAGCTTGGGACTAGCGTCGACCGGGGAGCTGTTTTTT
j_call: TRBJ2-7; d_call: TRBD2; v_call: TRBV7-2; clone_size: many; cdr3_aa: CASSSSGRGSSYEQYF; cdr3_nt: TGTGCCAGCAGCTCCTCTGGGCGGGGGAGCTCCTACGAGCAGTACTTC
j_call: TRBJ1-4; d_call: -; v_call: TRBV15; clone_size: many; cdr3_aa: CATSRDAGATNEKLFF; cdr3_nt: TGTGCCACCAGCAGAGATGCGGGTGCAACTAATGAAAAACTGTTTTTT
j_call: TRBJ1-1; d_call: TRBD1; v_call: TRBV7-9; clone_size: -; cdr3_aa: CASSYTGATEAFF; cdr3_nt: TGTGCCAGCAGCTACACAGGGGCCACTGAAGCTTTCTTT
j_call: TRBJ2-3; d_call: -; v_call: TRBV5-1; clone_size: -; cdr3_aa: CASSLGGAFNTDTQYF; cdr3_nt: TGCGCCAGCAGCTTGGGAGGGGCCTTCAACACAGATACGCAGTATTTT
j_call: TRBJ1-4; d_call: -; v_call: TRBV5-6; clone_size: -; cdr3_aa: CASSLIAVEKLFF; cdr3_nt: TGTGCCAGCAGCTTGATCGCGGTTGAAAAACTGTTTTTT
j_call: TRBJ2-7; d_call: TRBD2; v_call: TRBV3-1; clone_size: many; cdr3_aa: CASSQVLSGRSKYF; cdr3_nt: TGTGCCAGCAGCCAAGTTCTTAGCGGGAGGTCGAAGTACTTC
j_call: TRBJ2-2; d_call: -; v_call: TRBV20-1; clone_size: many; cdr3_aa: CSAKMRNTGELFF; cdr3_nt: TGCAGTGCTAAGATGAGGAACACCGGGGAGCTGTTTTTT
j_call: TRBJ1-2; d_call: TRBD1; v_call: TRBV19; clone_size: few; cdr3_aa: CASKGAKEIYGYTF; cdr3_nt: TGTGCCAGTAAGGGGGCGAAAGAGATTTATGGCTACACCTTC
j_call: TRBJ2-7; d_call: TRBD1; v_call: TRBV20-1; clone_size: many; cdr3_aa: CSAIGQGQPYEQYF; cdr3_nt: TGCAGTGCTATCGGACAGGGTCAGCCCTACGAGCAGTACTTC
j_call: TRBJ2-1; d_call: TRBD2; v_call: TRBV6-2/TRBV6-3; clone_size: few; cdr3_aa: CASSYSTSGQFF; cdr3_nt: TGTGCCAGCAGTTACTCGACTAGCGGTCAGTTCTTC
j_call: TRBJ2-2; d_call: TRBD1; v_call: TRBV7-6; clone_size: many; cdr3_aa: CASSLTPAGGWSTGELFF; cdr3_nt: TGTGCCAGCAGCTTGACTCCTGCAGGGGGCTGGAGCACCGGGGAGCTGTTTTTT
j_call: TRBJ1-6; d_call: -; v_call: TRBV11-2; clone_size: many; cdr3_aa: CASTVISSYNSPLHF; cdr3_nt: TGTGCCAGCACCGTAATTAGCTCCTATAATTCACCCCTCCACTTT
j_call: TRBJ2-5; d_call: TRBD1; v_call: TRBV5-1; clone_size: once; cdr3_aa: CASSLRDRVMETQYF; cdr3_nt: TGCGCCAGCAGCCTCCGGGACAGGGTGATGGAGACCCAGTACTTC
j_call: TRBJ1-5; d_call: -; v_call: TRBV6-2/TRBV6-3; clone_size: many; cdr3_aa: CASSYGGKSNQPQHF; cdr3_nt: TGTGCCAGCAGTTACGGGGGGAAGAGCAATCAGCCCCAGCATTTT
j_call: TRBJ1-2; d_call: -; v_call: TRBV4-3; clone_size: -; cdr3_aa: CASSQAGRTYGYTF; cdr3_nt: TGCGCCAGCAGCCAAGCTGGCAGGACCTATGGCTACACCTTC
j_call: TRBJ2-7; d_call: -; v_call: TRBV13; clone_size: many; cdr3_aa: CASSAWEILYEQYF; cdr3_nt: TGTGCCAGCAGCGCCTGGGAGATCTTATACGAGCAGTACTTC
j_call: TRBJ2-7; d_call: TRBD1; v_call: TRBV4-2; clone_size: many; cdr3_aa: CASSQTGTGIKLAYEQYF; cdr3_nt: TGTGCCAGCAGCCAAACCGGGACAGGGATCAAGTTAGCCTACGAGCAGTACTTC
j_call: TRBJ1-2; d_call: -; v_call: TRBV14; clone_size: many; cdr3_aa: CASSLQGPLVYGYTF; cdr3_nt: TGTGCCAGCAGCTTACAGGGACCCTTGGTCTATGGCTACACCTTC
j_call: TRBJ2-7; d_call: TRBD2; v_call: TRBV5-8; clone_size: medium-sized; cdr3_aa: CASSTASGMGYEQYF; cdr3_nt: TGTGCCAGCAGCACCGCTAGCGGGATGGGGTACGAGCAGTACTTC
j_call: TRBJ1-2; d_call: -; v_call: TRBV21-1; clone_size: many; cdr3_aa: CASSKFGYTF; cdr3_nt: TGTGCCAGCAGCAAATTTGGCTACACCTTC
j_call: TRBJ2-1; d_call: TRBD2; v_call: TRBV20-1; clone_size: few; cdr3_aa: CSANHLAGLNEQFF; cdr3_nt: TGCAGTGCTAACCACCTAGCGGGCCTCAATGAGCAGTTCTTC